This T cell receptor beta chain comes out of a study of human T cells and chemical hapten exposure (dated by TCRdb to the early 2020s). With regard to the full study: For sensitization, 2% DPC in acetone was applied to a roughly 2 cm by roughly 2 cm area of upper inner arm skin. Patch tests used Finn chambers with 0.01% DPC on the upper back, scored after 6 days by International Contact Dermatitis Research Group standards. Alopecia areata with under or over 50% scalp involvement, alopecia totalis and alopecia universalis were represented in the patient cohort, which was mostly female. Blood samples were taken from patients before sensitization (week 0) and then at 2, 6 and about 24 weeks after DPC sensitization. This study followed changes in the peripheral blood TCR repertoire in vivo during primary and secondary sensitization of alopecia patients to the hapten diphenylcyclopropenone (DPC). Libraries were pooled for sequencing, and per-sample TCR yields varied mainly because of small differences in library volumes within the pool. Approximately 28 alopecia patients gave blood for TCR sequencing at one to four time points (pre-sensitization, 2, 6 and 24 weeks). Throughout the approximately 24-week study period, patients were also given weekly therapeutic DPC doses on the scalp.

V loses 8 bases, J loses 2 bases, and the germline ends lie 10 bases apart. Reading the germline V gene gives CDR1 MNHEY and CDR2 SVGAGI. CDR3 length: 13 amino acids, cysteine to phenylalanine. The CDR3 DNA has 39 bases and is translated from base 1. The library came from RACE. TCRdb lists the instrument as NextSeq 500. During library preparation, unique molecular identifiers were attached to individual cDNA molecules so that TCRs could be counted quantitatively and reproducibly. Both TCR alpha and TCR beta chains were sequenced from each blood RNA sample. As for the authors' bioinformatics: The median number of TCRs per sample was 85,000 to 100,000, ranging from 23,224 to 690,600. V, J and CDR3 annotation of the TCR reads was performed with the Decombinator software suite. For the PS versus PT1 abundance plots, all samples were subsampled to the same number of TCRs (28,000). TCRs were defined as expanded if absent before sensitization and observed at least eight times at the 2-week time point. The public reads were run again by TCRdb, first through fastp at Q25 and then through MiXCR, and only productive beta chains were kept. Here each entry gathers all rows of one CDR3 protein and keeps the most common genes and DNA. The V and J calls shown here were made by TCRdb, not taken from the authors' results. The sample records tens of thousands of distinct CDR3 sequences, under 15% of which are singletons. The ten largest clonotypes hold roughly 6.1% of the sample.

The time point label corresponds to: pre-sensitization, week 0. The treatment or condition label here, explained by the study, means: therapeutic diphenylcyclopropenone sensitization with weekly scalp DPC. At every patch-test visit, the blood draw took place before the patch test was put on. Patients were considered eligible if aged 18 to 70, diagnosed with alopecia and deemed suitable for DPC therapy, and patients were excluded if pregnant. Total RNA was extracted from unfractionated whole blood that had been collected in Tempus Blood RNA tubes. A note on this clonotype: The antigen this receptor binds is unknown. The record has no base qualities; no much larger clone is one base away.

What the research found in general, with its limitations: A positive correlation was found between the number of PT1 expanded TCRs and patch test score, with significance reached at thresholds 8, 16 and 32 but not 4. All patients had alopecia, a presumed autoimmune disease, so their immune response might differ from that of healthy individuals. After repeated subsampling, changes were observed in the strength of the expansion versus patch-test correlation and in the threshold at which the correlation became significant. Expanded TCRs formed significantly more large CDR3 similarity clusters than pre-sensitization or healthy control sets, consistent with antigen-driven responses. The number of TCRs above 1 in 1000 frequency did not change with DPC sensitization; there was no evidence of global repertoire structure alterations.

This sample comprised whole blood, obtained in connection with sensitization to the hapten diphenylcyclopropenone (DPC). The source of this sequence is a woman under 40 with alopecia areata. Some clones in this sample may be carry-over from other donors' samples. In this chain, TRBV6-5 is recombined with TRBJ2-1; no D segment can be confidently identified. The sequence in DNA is TGTGCCAGCTTTGGACGCGCCTACAATGAGCAGTTCTTC. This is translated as CASFGRAYNEQFF.